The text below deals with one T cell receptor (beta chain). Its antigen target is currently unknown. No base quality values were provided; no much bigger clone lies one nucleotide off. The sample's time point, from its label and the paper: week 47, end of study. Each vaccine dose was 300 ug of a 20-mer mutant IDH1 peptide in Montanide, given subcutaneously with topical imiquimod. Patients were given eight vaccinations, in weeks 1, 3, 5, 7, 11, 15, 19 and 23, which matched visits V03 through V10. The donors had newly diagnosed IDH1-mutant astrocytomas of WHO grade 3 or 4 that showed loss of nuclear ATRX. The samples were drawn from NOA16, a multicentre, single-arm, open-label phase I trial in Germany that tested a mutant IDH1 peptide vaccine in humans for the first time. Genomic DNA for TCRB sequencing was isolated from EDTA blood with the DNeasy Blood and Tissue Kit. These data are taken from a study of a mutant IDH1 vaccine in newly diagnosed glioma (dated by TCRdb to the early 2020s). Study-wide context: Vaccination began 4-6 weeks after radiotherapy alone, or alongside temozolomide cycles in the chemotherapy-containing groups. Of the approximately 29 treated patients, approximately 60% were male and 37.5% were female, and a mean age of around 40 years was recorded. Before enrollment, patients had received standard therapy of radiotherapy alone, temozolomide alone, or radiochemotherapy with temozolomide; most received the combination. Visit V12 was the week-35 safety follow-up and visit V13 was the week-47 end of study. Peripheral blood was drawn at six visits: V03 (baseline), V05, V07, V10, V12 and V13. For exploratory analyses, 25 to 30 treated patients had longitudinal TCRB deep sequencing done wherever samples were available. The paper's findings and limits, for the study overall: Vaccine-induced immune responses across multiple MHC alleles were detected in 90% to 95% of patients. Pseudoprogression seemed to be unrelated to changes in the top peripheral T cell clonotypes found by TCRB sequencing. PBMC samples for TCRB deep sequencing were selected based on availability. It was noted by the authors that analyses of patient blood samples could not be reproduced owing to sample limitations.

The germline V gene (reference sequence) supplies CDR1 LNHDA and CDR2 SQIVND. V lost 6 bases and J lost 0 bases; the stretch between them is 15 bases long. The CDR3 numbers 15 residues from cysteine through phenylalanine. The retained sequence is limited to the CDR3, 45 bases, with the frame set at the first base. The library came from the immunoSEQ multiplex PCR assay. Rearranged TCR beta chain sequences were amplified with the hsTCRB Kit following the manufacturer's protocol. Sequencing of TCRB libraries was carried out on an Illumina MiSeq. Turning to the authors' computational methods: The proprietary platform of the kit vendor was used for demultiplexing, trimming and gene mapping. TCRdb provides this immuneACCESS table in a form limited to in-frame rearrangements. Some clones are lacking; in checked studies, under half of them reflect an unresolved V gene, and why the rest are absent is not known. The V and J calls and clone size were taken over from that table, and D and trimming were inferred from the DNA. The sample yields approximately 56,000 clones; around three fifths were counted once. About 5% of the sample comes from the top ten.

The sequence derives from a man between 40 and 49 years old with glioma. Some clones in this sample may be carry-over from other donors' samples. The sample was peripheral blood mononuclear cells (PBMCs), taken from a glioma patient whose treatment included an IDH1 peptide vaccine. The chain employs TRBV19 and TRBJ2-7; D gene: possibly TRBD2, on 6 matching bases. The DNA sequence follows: TGTGCCAGTAGCCGTAGCGGCGGGCCCTCCTACGAGCAGTACTTC. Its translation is CASSRSGGPSYEQYF.